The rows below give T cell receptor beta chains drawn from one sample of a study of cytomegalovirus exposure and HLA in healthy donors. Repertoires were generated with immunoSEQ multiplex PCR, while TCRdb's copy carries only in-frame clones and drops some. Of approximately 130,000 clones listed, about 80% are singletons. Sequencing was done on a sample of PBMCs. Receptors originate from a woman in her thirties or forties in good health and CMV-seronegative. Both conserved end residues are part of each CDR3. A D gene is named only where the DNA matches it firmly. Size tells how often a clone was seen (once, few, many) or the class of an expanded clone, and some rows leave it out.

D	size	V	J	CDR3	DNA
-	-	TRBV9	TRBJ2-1	CASSAWDSLNEQFF	TGTGCCAGCAGCGCCTGGGACTCGCTAAATGAGCAGTTCTTC
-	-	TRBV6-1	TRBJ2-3	CASSVSSELMPQYF	TGTGCCAGCAGTGTGTCTAGCGAACTGATGCCGCAGTATTTT
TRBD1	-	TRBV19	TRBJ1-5	CASSPRQGRDQPQHF	TGTGCCAGTAGTCCTCGACAGGGTCGGGATCAGCCCCAGCATTTT
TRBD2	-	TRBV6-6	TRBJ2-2	CASKSGTSGIMGELFF	TGTGCCAGCAAATCCGGGACTAGCGGGATTATGGGGGAGCTGTTTTTT
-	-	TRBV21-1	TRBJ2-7	CASSKPEARGIPLPRYEQYF	TGTGCCAGCAGCAAACCTGAAGCGAGAGGGATCCCCCTTCCCCGCTACGAGCAGTACTTC
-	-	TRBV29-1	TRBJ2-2	CSVDIATGAGELFF	TGCAGCGTAGACATAGCTACGGGAGCCGGGGAGCTGTTTTTT
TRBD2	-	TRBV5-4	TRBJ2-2	CASSLLAGTGELFF	TGTGCCAGCAGCTTACTAGCGGGGACCGGGGAGCTGTTTTTT
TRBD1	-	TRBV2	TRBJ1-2	CASSDGDRDYGYTF	TGTGCCAGCAGTGATGGGGACAGAGACTATGGCTACACCTTC
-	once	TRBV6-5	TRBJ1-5	CASSLSYSNQPQHF	TGTGCCAGCAGTTTATCTTATAGCAATCAGCCCCAGCATTTT
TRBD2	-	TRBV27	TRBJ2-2	CASSSTGLAVNTGELFF	TGTGCCAGCAGCTCCACGGGACTAGCGGTCAACACCGGGGAGCTGTTTTTT
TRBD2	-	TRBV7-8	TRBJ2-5	CASSPLTSGRWGQETQYF	TGTGCCAGCAGCCCGCTCACTAGCGGGAGATGGGGGCAAGAGACCCAGTACTTC
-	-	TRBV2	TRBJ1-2	CASSEAQNYGYTF	TGTGCCAGCAGTGAAGCCCAGAACTATGGCTACACCTTC
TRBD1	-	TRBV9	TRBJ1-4	CASSVEGQGVNEKLFF	TGTGCCAGCAGCGTAGAGGGACAGGGCGTCAATGAAAAACTGTTTTTT
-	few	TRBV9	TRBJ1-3	CASSDRYQGYGNTIYF	TGTGCCAGCAGCGACCGCTACCAGGGGTACGGAAACACCATATATTTT
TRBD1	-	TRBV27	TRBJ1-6	CASTGGQGVSPLHF	TGTGCCAGCACCGGAGGACAGGGGGTTTCGCCCCTCCACTTT
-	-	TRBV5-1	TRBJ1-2	CASSLSGPTGNYGYTF	TGCGCCAGCAGCTTGAGTGGGCCGACAGGAAACTATGGCTACACCTTC
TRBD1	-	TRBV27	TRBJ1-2	CASSSGGQGASGYTF	TGTGCCAGCAGTAGTGGGGGACAGGGGGCCTCCGGCTACACCTTC
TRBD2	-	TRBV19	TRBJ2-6	CASSASGHGANVLTF	TGTGCCAGTAGTGCTAGCGGTCACGGGGCCAACGTCCTGACTTTC
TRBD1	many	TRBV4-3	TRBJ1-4	CASSQARTGGREKLFF	TGCGCCAGCAGCCAAGCCCGAACAGGGGGAAGGGAAAAACTGTTTTTT
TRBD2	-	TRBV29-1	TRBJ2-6	CSVGAGTSSSGANVLTF	TGCAGCGTGGGAGCCGGGACTAGCAGCTCTGGGGCCAACGTCCTGACTTTC
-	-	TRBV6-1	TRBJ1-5	CASIQGNQPQHF	TGTGCCAGCATCCAGGGCAATCAGCCCCAGCATTTT
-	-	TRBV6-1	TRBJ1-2	CASRRVDYGYTF	TGTGCCAGCAGGAGGGTTGACTATGGCTACACCTTC
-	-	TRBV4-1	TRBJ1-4	CASSQTGNGEKLFF	TGCGCCAGCAGCCAAACAGGGAACGGTGAAAAACTGTTTTTT
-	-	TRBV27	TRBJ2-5	CASSPFGGAETQYF	TGTGCCAGCAGTCCCTTTGGAGGGGCAGAGACCCAGTACTTC
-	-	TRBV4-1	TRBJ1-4	CASSQERRPEEKLFF	TGCGCCAGCAGCCAAGAAAGGCGGCCAGAAGAAAAACTGTTTTTT
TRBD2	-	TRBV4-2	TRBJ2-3	CASSRYLAGGPTDTQYF	TGTGCCAGCAGCCGTTACTTAGCGGGGGGGCCCACAGATACGCAGTATTTT
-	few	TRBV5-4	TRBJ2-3	CASSLVADTQYF	TGTGCCAGCAGCTTGGTAGCAGATACGCAGTATTTT
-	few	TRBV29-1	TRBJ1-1	CSVEGGNTEAFF	TGCAGCGTTGAAGGAGGGAACACTGAAGCTTTCTTT
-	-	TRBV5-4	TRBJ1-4	CASSSWGGGEKLFF	TGTGCCAGCAGCTCCTGGGGGGGAGGTGAAAAACTGTTTTTT
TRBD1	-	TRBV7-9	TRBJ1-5	CASSLAYRDREQPQHF	TGTGCCAGCAGCTTAGCGTACAGGGACAGGGAACAGCCCCAGCATTTT
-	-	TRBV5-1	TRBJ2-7	CASSFSRASGSYEQYF	TGCGCCAGCAGCTTTTCCCGCGCGTCGGGCTCCTACGAGCAGTACTTC
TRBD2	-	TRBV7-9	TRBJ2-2	CASTRRGLAGTGELFF	TGTGCCAGCACTCGCCGGGGACTAGCGGGAACCGGGGAGCTGTTTTTT
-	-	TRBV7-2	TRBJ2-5	CASSLQVYEVQYF	TGTGCCAGCAGTCTACAGGTGTATGAGGTCCAGTACTTC